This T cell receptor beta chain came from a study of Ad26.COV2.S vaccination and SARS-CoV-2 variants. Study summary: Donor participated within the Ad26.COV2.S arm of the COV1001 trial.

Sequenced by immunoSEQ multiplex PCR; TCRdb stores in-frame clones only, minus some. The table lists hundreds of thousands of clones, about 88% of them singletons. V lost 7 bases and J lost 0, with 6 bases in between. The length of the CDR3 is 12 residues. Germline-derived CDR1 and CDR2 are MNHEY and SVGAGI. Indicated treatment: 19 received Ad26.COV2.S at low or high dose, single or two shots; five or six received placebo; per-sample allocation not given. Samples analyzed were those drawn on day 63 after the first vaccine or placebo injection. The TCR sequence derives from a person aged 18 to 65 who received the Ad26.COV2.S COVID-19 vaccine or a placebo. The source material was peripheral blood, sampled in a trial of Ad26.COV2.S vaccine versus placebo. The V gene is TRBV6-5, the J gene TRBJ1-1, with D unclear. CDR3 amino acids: CASTGLNTEAFF. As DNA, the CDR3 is TGTGCCAGCACCGGGTTGAACACTGAAGCTTTCTTT.